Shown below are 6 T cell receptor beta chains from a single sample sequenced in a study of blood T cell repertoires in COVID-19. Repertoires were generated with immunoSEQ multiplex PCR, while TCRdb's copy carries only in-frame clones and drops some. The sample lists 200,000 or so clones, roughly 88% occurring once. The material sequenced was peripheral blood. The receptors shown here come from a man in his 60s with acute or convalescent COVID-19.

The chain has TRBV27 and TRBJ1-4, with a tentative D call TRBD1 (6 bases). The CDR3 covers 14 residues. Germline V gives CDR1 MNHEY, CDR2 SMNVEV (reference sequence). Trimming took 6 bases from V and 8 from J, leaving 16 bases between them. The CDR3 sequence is CASRPLPGVEKLFF. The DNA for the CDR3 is TGTGCCAGCAGGCCCCTGCCAGGGGTCGAAAAACTGTTTTTT. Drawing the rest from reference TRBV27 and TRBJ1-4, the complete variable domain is EAQVTQNPRYLITVTGKKLTVTCSQNMNHEYMSWYRQDPGLGLRQIYYSMNVEVTDKGDVPEGYKVSRKEKRNFPLILESPSPNQTSLYFCASRPLPGVEKLFFGSGTQLSVL.

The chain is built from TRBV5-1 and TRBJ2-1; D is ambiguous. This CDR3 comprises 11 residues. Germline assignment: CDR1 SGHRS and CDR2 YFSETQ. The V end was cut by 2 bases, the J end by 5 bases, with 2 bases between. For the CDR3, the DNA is TGCGCCAGCAGCTTCAACAATGAGCAGTTCTTC. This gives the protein CASSFNNEQFF.

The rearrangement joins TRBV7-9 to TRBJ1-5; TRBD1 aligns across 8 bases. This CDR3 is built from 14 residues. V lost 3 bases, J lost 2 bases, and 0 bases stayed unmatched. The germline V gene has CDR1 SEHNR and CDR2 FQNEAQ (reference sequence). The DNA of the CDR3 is TGTGCCAGCAGCTTGACAGGGGGCAATCAGCCCCAGCATTTT. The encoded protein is CASSLTGGNQPQHF. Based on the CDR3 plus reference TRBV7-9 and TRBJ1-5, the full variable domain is DTGVSQNPRHKITKRGQNVTFRCDPISEHNRLYWYRQTLGQGPEFLTYFQNEAQLEKSRLLSDRFSAERPKGSFSTLEIQRTEQGDSAMYLCASSLTGGNQPQHFGDGTRLSIL.

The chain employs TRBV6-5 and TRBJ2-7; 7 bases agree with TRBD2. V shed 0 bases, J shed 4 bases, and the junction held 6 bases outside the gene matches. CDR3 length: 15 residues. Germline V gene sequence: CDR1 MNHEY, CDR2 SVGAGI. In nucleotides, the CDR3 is TGTGCCAGCAGTTACTCCACCCGCGGGGGATACGAGCAGTACTTC. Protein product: CASSYSTRGGYEQYF.

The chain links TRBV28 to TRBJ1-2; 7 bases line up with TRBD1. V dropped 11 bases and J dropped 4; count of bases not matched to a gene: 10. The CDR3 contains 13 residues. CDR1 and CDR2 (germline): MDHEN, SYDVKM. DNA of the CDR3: TGTGCCGGCCTCGACAGGGACGCCTATGGCTACACCTTC. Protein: CAGLDRDAYGYTF.

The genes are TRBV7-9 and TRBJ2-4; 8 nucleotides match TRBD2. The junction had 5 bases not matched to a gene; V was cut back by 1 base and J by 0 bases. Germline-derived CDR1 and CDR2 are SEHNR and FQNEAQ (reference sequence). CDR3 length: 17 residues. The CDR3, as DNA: TGTGCCAGCAGCTTAGATACTAGCGGTCTAGCCAAAAACATTCAGTACTTC. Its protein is CASSLDTSGLAKNIQYF.